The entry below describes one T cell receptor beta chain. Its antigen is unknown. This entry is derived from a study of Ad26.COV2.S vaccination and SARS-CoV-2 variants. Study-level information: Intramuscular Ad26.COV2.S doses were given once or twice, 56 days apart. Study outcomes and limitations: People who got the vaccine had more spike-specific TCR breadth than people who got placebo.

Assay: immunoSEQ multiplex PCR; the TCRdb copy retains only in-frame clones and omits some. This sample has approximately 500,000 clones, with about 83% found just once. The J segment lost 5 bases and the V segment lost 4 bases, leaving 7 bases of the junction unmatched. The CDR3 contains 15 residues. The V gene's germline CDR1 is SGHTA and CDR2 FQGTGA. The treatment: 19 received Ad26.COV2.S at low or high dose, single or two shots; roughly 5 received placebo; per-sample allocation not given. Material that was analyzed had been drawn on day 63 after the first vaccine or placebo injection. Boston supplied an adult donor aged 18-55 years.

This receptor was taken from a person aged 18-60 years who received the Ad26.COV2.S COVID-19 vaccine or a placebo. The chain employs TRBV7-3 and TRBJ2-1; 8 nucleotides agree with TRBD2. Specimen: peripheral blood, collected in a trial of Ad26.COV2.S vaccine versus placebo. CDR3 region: CASSSPGLGHNEQFF. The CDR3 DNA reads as TGTGCCAGCAGCTCCCCGGGACTAGGCCACAATGAGCAGTTCTTC.